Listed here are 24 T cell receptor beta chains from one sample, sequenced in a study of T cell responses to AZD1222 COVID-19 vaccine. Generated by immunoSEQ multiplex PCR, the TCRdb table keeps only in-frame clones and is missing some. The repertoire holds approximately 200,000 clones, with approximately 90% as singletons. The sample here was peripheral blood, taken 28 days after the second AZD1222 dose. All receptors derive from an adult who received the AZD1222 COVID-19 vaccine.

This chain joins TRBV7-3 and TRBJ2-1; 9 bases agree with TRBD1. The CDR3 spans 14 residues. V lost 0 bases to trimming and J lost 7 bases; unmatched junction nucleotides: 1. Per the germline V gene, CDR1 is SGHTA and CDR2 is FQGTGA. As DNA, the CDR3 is TGTGCCAGCAGCTTAACCGGGACAGGGAATGAGCAGTTCTTC. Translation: CASSLTGTGNEQFF.

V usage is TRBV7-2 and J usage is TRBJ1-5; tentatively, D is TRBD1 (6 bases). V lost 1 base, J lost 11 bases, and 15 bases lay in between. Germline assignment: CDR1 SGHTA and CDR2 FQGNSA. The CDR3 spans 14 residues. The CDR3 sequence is CASSLGQGHRAQHF. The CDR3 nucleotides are TGTGCCAGCAGCTTAGGTCAGGGACATCGGGCCCAGCATTTT.

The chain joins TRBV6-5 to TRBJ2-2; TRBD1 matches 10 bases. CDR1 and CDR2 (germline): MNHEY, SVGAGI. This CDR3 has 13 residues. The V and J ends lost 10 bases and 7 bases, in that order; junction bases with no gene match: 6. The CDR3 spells CATRGQGLGELFF. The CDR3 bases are TGTGCCACCCGGGGACAGGGGCTCGGGGAGCTGTTTTTT.

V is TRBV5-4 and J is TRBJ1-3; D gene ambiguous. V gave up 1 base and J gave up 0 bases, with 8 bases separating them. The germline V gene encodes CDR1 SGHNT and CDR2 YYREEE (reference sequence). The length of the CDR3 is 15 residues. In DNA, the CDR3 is TGTGCCAGCAGCTTGTCACCGAACTCTGGAAACACCATATATTTT. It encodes CASSLSPNSGNTIYF. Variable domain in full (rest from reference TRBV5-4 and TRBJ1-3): ETGVTQSPTHLIKTRGQQVTLRCSSQSGHNTVSWYQQALGQGPQFIFQYYREEENGRGNFPPRFSGLQFPNYSSELNVNALELDDSALYLCASSLSPNSGNTIYFGEGSWLTVV.

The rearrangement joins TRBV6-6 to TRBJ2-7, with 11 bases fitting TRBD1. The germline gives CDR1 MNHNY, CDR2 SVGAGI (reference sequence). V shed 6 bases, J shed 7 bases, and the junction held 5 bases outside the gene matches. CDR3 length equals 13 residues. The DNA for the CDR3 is TGTGCCAGCAGGACGGGACAGGGGGTTGAGCAGTACTTC. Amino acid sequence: CASRTGQGVEQYF.

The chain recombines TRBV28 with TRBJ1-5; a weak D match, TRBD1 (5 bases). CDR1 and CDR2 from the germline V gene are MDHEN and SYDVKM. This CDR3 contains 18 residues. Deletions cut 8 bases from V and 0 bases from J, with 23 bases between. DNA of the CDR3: TGTGCCAGCCCCCGGGGCGTCGAGCAGTCAGATAGCAATCAGCCCCAGCATTTT. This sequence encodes CASPRGVEQSDSNQPQHF.

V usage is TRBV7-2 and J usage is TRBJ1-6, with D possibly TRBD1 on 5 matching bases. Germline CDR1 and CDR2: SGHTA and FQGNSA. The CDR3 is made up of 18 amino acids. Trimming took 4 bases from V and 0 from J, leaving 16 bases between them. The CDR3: CASSYIQGPSSYNSPLHF. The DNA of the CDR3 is TGTGCCAGCAGCTATATTCAGGGCCCTAGCTCCTATAATTCACCCCTCCACTTT.

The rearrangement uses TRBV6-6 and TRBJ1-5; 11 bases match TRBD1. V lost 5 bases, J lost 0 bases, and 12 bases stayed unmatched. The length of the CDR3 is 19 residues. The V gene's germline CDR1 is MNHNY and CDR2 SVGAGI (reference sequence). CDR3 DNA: TGTGCCAGCAGTCAAAAGGGGACAGGGGGTCGCCTTAGCAATCAGCCCCAGCATTTT. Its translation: CASSQKGTGGRLSNQPQHF.

For the CDR3, the DNA is TGTGCCAGCAGCGCGCCCTCGGGACCGAGCTACGAGCAGTACTTC. This gives the protein CASSAPSGPSYEQYF. The chain recombines TRBV21-1 with TRBJ2-7. TRBV21-1 is a documented pseudogene. This CDR3 is built from 15 residues.

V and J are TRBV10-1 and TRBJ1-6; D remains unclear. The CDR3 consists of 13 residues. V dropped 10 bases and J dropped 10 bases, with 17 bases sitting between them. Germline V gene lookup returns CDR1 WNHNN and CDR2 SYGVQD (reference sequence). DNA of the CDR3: TGCGCCACCCAAAAGGGAATTGGGTCACCCCTCCACTTT. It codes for CATQKGIGSPLHF.

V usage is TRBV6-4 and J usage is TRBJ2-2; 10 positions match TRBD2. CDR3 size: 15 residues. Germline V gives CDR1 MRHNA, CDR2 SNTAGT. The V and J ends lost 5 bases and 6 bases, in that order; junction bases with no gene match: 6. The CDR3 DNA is TGTGCCAGCAGTCCTCTAGCGGGAGAGGCCGGGGAGCTGTTTTTT. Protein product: CASSPLAGEAGELFF.

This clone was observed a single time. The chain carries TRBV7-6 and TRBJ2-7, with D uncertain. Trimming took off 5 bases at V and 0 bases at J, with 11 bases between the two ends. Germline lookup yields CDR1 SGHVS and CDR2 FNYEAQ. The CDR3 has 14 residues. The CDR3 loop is CASSLMYNSYEQYF. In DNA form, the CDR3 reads TGTGCCAGCAGCCTTATGTACAACTCCTACGAGCAGTACTTC.

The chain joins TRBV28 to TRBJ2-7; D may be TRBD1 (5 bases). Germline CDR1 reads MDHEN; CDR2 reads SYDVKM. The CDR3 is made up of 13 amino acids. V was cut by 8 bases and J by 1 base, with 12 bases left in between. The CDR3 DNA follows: TGTGCCAGCCTTTTAGGGGCGTCCTACGAGCAGTACTTC. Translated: CASLLGASYEQYF.

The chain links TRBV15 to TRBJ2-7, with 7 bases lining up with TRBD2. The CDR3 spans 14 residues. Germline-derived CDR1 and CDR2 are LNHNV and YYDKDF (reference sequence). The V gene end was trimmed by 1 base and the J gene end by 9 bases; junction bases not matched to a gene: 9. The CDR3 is CATSRVETSYWQYF. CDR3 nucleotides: TGTGCCACCAGCAGAGTGGAGACTAGCTACTGGCAGTACTTC. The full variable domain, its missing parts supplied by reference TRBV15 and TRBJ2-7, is DAMVIQNPRYQVTQFGKPVTLSCSQTLNHNVMYWYQQKSSQAPKLLFHYYDKDFNNEADTPDNFQSRRPNTSFCFLDIRSPGLGDTAMYLCATSRVETSYWQYFGPGTRLTVT.

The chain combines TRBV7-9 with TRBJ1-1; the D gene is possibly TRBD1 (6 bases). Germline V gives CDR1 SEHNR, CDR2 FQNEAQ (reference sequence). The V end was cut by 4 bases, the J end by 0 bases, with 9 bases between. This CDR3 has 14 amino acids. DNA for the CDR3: TGTGCCAGCAGCTCGGACAGCATGAACACTGAAGCTTTCTTT. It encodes CASSSDSMNTEAFF.

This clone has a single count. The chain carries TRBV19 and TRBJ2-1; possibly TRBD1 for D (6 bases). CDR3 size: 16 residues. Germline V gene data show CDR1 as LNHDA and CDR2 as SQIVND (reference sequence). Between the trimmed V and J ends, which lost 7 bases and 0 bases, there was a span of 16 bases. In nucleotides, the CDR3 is TGTGCCAGTAAGGGGGTGGATGGGGGCTCCTACAATGAGCAGTTCTTC. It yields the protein CASKGVDGGSYNEQFF.

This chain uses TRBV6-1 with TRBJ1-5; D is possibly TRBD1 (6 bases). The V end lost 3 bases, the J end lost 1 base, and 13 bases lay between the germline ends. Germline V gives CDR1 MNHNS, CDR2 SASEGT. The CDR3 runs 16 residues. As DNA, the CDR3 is TGTGCCAGCAGTGACCACACAGGGACCAGCAATCAGCCCCAGCATTTT. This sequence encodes CASSDHTGTSNQPQHF.

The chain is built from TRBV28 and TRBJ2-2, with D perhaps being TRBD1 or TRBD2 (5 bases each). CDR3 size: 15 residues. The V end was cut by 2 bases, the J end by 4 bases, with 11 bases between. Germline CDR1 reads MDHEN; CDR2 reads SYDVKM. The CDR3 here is CASSLQGRGTGELFF. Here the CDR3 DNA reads TGTGCCAGCAGTTTACAGGGACGAGGCACCGGGGAGCTGTTTTTT.

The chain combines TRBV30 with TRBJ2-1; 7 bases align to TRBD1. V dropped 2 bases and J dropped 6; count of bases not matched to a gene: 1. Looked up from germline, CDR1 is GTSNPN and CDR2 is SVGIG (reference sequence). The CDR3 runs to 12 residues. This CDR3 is CAWSNRGNEQFF. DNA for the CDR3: TGTGCCTGGAGTAACAGGGGCAATGAGCAGTTCTTC.

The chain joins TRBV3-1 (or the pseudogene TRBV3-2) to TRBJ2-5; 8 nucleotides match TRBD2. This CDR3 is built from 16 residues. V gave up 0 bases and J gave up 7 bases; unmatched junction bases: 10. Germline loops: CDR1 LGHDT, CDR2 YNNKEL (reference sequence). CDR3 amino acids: CASSQDRTSGPRTQYF. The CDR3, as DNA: TGTGCCAGCAGCCAAGATAGAACTAGCGGTCCACGGACCCAGTACTTC.

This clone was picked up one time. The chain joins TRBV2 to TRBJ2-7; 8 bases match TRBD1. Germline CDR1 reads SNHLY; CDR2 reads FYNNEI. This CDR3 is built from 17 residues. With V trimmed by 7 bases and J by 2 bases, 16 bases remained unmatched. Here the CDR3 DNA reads TGTGCCAGCATGCCCGGCGGCGAGCTACAGGGGGCCTACGAGCAGTACTTC. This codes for CASMPGGELQGAYEQYF.

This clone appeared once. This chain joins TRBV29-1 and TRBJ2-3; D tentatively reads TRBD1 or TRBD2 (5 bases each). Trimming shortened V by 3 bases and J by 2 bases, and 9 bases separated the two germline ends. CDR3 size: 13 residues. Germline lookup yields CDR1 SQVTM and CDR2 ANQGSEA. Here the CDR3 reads CSVDRDATDTQYF. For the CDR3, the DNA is TGCAGCGTTGACAGGGACGCCACAGATACGCAGTATTTT.

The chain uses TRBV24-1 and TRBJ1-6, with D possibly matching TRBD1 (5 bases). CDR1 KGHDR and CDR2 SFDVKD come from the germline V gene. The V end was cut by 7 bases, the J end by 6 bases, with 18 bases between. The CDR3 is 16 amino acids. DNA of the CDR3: TGTGCCACCAGGGCAGGGAAGCCGACTTCTAATTCACCCCTCCACTTT. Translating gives CATRAGKPTSNSPLHF.

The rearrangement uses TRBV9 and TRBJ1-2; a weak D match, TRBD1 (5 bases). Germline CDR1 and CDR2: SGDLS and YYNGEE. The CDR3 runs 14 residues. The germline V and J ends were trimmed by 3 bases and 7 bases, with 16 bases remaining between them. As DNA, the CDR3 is TGTGCCAGCAGCGCCCGGGACGGGAGGGGTGGCTACACCTTC. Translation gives CASSARDGRGGYTF.